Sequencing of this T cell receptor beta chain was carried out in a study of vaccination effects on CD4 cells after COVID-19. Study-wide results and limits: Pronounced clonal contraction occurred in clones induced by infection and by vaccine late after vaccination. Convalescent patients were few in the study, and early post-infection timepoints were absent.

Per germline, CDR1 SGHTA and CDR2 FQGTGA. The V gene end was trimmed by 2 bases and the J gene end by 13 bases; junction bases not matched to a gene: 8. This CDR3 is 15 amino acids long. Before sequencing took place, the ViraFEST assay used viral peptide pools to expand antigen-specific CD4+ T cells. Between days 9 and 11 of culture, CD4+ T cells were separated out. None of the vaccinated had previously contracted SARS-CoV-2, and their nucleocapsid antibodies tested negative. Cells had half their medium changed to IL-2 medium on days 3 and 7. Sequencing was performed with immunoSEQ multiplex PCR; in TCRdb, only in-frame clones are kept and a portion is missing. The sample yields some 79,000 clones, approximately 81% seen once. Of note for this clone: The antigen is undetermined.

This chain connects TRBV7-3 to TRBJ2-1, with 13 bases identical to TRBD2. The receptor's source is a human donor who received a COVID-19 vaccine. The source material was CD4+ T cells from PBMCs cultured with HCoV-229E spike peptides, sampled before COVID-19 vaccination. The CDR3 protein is CASSLSTSGGAEQFF. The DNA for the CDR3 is TGTGCCAGCAGCTTATCTACTAGCGGGGGGGCGGAACAGTTCTTC.